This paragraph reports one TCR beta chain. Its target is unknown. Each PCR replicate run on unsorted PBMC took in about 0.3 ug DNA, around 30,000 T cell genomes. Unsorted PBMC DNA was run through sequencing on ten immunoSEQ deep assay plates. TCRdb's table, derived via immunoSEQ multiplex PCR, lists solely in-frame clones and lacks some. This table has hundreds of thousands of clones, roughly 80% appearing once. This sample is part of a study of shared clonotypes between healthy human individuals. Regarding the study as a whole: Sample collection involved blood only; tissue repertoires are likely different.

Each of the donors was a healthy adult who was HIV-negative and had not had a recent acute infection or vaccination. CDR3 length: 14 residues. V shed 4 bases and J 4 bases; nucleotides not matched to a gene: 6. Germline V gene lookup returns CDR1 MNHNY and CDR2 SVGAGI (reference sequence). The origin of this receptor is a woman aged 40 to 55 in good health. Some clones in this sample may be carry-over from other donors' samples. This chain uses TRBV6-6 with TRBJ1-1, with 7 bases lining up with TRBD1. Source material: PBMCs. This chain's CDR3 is CASSSLRQGTEAFF. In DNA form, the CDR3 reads TGTGCCAGCAGTTCCTTAAGACAGGGCACTGAAGCTTTCTTT.